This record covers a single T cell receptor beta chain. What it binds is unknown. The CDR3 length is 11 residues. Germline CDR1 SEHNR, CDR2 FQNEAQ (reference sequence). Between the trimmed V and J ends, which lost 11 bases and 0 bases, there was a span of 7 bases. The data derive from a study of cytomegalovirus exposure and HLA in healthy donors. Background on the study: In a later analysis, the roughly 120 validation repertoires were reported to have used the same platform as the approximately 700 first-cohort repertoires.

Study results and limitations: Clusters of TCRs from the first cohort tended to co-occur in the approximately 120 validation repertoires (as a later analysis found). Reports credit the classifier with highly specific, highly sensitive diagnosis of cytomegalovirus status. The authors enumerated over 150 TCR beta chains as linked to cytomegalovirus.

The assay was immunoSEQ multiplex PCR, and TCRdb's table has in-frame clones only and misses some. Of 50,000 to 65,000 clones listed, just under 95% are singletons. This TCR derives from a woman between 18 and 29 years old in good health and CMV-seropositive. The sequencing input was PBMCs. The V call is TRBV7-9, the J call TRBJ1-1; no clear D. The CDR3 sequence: CAAGMNTEAFF. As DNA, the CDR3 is TGTGCCGCCGGGATGAACACTGAAGCTTTCTTT.